Listed here is a single T cell receptor (beta chain). Its matching antigen is unknown. These data belong to a study of vaccination and CD4 T cells after COVID-19. Study summary: In culture, cells were exposed to overlapping spike peptides from SARS-CoV-2, HCoV-NL63, HCoV-OC43 and HCoV-229E.

CDR1 MDHEN and CDR2 SYDVKM come from the germline V gene. Trimming took 8 bases from V and 4 from J; bases not matched to a gene: 14. The CDR3 contains 16 residues. The treatment here: roughly 11-day PBMC culture with coronavirus spike peptide pools or control peptides (ViraFEST assay). The ViraFEST method relied on peptide pools to expand antigen-specific T cells, followed by TCR sequencing. At the Johns Hopkins FTIC core, DNA taken from cultured CD4+ T cells was sequenced by way of the Oncomine TCR Beta short-read assay. TCRdb re-called the PCR reads with MiXCR, one entry per CDR3 protein. The sample records 15,000 to 25,000 distinct CDR3 sequences, around 50% being singletons.

The sample consisted of CD4+ T cells from blood, cultured in vitro. This receptor was taken from a human donor who had recovered from COVID-19. V gene TRBV28 combines with J gene TRBJ2-1, with 7 bases aligning to TRBD2. This CDR3 reads CASPPPGREEYNEQFF. CDR3 DNA: TGTGCCAGCCCCCCACCGGGACGGGAGGAGTACAATGAGCAGTTCTTC.